The T cell receptor (beta chain) under discussion was sequenced for a study of identical twins. Regarding the study as a whole: Twins' surplus sharing was weaker for beta out-of-frame sequences. An excess of low generation probability was shown by twin-shared out-of-frame alpha sequences. While abundant cord blood beta clonotypes carried fewer insertions, memory repertoires showed no such pattern.

The V gene's germline CDR1 is MDHEN and CDR2 SYDVKM. This CDR3 comprises 13 residues. Losses at the gene ends were 8 bases for V and 3 bases for J; bases not matched to a gene: 4. The table lists this clonotype with many counts. As yet, its antigen is unknown. TCRdb analysed the 5' RACE reads with MiXCR anew, one entry per CDR3 protein. The profile shows around 570,000 distinct CDR3 sequences, roughly 9.5% of them singletons. The data were also submitted as part of a second study, on yellow fever vaccine responses in identical twins. As that study records: The authors reported partly convergent, partly personalized vaccine responses in identical twins.

The sequence derives from a woman aged 18-29 years in good health. The sequenced sample was PBMCs. The rearrangement uses TRBV28 and TRBJ1-1; the match to TRBD1 covers 9 bases. This CDR3 reads CASRDRVDTEAFF. The DNA of the CDR3 is TGTGCCAGCCGGGACAGGGTTGACACTGAAGCTTTCTTT.